The clone carrying this TCR beta chain came up once. Its antigen is currently unknown. The sample belongs to a study of long-term antiretroviral therapy in people with HIV. Study observations and caveats: Clones that had undergone expansion before ART prevailed in the repertoire throughout all time points.

At the survey level, the v3.0 immunoSEQ assay was run. Here immunoSEQ multiplex PCR was the method, and the copy in TCRdb shows in-frame clones only, minus some. The repertoire has about 20,000 clones, 80% to 90% of them found once; the top ten carry roughly 3.5%. Each HIV participant was treated in the United States. The germline V gene has CDR1 LGHNA and CDR2 YNFKEQ. Trimming removed 1 base at V and 5 bases at J, with 14 bases between. This CDR3 is 15 amino acids long. V is TRBV4-2 and J is TRBJ1-1; maybe TRBD1 (5 bases). The sequencing used unsorted PBMCs, collected 2.6 years after starting antiretroviral therapy. The TCR sequence derives from a woman in her 50s with HIV. The CDR3 reads CASSQAQGVGTEAFF. The CDR3 DNA reads TGTGCCAGCAGCCAAGCCCAGGGCGTCGGGACTGAAGCTTTCTTT.